A selection of T cell receptor beta chains follows, all from one sample in a study of technical replicates of blood from several donors. The method was immunoSEQ multiplex PCR; TCRdb's version includes in-frame clones alone and lacks a portion of them. The table has some 14,000 clones, 80% to 85% seen once. Specimen: PBMCs. The receptors shown here come from a human donor in good health. CDR3s include the opening cysteine and the closing phenylalanine or tryptophan. Each record gives: D gene, J gene, V gene, clone size, CDR3 DNA, CDR3 protein. D genes are given only for firm matches. The size entry is marked missing in some rows and otherwise reads once, few, many or a size class.

- TRBJ1-5 TRBV28 - TGTGCCAGCAGTCGTACAGGGATTCCCCTGAGCAATCAGCCCCAGCATTTT CASSRTGIPLSNQPQHF
TRBD2 TRBJ2-3 TRBV7-9 - TGTGCCAGCAGCTTAGGGGCGGCTAGCGGGAGCACAGATACGCAGTATTTT CASSLGAASGSTDTQYF
- TRBJ2-2 TRBV2 once TGTGCCAGCAGAGGTAGCGGGAACACCGGGGAGCTGTTTTTT CASRGSGNTGELFF
TRBD2 TRBJ2-1 TRBV7-2 once TGTGCCAGCAGCTTGGGGGGGACTCTTTCCGATGAGCAGTTCTTC CASSLGGTLSDEQFF
TRBD1 TRBJ2-1 TRBV2 - TGTGCCAGCAGTTGGACAGGGGAGGCGCGGTTCTTC CASSWTGEARFF
TRBD1 TRBJ1-4 TRBV5-6 - TGTGCCAGCAGCTTAGGGGGCGCGGGTGAAAAACTGTTTTTT CASSLGGAGEKLFF
TRBD1 TRBJ2-7 TRBV6-6 once TGTGCCAGCCGGGACAGGGAATCCTACGAGCAGTACTTC CASRDRESYEQYF
TRBD2 TRBJ2-7 TRBV27 once TGTGCCAGCAGTAAACACCCACTAGCGGTCCACGAGCAGTACTTC CASSKHPLAVHEQYF
- TRBJ1-2 TRBV5-1 - TGCGCCAGCAGCTTGGGGACAGTCGCTAACTATGGCTACACCTTC CASSLGTVANYGYTF
TRBD2 TRBJ2-1 TRBV28 few TGTGCCAGCAGCACCACGGGGGGAAGCTCCTACAATGAGCAGTTCTTC CASSTTGGSSYNEQFF
- TRBJ2-7 TRBV27 - TGTGCCAGCAGGTCACAGGGCTCCTACGAGCAGTACTTC CASRSQGSYEQYF
- TRBJ1-1 TRBV5-4 few TGTGCCAGCAGCTTGGATGGCGGGGACCTTGAAGCTTTCTTT CASSLDGGDLEAFF
- TRBJ2-5 TRBV10-3 once TGTGCCATCAGTGAGGCGTTTCTGGAGACCCAGTACTTC CAISEAFLETQYF
- TRBJ1-1 TRBV5-1 - TGCGCCAGCAGCTTGGCCAACGCGGACACTGAAGCTTTCTTT CASSLANADTEAFF
TRBD1 TRBJ2-7 TRBV2 - TGTGCCAGCAGTAAAGGGGTAGGGGGCAGGGACGAGCAGTACTTC CASSKGVGGRDEQYF
TRBD2 TRBJ2-5 TRBV11-3 - TGTGCCAGCAGCTCCCGAAACCTAGCGGGAGTGGAGACCCAGTACTTC CASSSRNLAGVETQYF
- TRBJ1-1 TRBV29-1 few TGCAGCGTCCTTAGGGGAGGGAGTGAAGCTTTCTTT CSVLRGGSEAFF
- TRBJ2-7 TRBV2 - TGTGCTACAGGGACCTACGAGCAGTACTTC CATGTYEQYF
- TRBJ1-2 TRBV27 - TGTGCCAGCAGTCTAGTGGGTGCCTATGGCTACACCTTC CASSLVGAYGYTF
- TRBJ1-1 TRBV18 - TGTGCCAGCTCACCAGTTGGAGAGGCCGGTGGAACTGAAGCTTTCTTT CASSPVGEAGGTEAFF
- TRBJ2-7 TRBV10-2 - TGCGCCAGCAGTGATTATCTGGACGGACAAAACTACGAGCAGTACTTC CASSDYLDGQNYEQYF
- TRBJ2-3 TRBV29-1 - TGCAGCGCTAGCCCCTCTCGGGTAAACACAGATACGCAGTATTTT CSASPSRVNTDTQYF
- TRBJ1-2 TRBV5-1 - TGCGCCAGCAGCGCGGACATATATGGCTACACCTTC CASSADIYGYTF
TRBD2 TRBJ2-5 TRBV18 - TGTGCCAGCTCACCACCTAGCGGGAGTACGGAGACCCAGTACTTC CASSPPSGSTETQYF
- TRBJ2-5 TRBV5-1 - TGCGCCAGCAGCCCGGGGGGCAGGCAAGAGACCCAGTACTTC CASSPGGRQETQYF
TRBD1 TRBJ1-2 TRBV5-6 - TGTGCCAGCAGCGCGGGACAGGGAGGCGGCTACACCTTC CASSAGQGGGYTF
- TRBJ2-1 TRBV4-2 - TGTGCCAGCAGCCCCAGGGGCGAGGATGAGCAGTTCTTC CASSPRGEDEQFF
TRBD1 TRBJ1-5 TRBV5-1 - TGCGCCAGCAGCTCCTTAGGGACAGGGGGTGAGCCCCAGCATTTT CASSSLGTGGEPQHF
- TRBJ2-1 TRBV9 - TGTGCCAGCAGCAGAGACGGAGACAATGAGCAGTTCTTC CASSRDGDNEQFF
- TRBJ2-2 TRBV4-2 - TGTGCCAGCAGCCAAGGGACTTCGATTAACGCCGGGGAGCTGTTTTTT CASSQGTSINAGELFF
TRBD1 TRBJ1-1 TRBV6-5 few TGTGCCAGCAGTTCTCCGGGACAGCAAGCTTTCTTT CASSSPGQQAFF
TRBD1 TRBJ2-5 TRBV19 - TGTGCCAGTAGTCCGCAGGGGGTTGGGGAGACCCAGTACTTC CASSPQGVGETQYF
TRBD1 TRBJ1-1 TRBV7-9 - TGTGCCAGCAGTACGGGACAGGGGGACACTGAAGCTTTCTTT CASSTGQGDTEAFF
- TRBJ1-5 TRBV27 - TGTGCCAGCAGCCCCCGGGGGGGGAATCAGCCCCAGCATTTT CASSPRGGNQPQHF
TRBD1 TRBJ1-5 TRBV19 - TGTGCCAGTAGTATAGCCCCGACAGGGGTAGATCAGCCCCAGCATTTT CASSIAPTGVDQPQHF
- TRBJ1-4 TRBV27 - TGTGCCAGCAGTTTCGTCTTACGCGGGACGACTAATGAAAAACTGTTTTTT CASSFVLRGTTNEKLFF
TRBD1 TRBJ1-2 TRBV7-9 - TGTGCCAGCAGCCTAATCGGACAGGGGGTTTATGACTATGGCTACACCTTC CASSLIGQGVYDYGYTF
- TRBJ2-7 TRBV5-6 - TGTGCCAGCAGTCTTGGGGGGGCAGGGGACCCCTACGAGCAGTACTTC CASSLGGAGDPYEQYF
TRBD1 TRBJ1-1 TRBV28 - TGTGCCAGCAGTTTACTACAGGGGATAGGAGCTTTCTTT CASSLLQGIGAFF
TRBD1 TRBJ2-1 TRBV5-1 - TGCGCCAGCAGGATCGGACAGGGGAATGAGCAGTTCTTC CASRIGQGNEQFF
- TRBJ1-2 TRBV29-1 - TGCAGCGTTGTTCCGAGCTCTTATGGCTACACCTTC CSVVPSSYGYTF
- TRBJ2-7 TRBV19 - TGTGCCAGTAGTGCCCCGACAGGCGCAAGCTCCTACGAGCAGTACTTC CASSAPTGASSYEQYF
TRBD2 TRBJ2-3 TRBV11-2 - TGTGCCAGCAGCCGTACGCGTAGCGGGAGCTCTATGGCAGATACGCAGTATTTT CASSRTRSGSSMADTQYF
- TRBJ2-7 TRBV6-5 - TGTGCCAGCAGCCCAGGGTTCCCTCGCTACGAGCAGTACTTC CASSPGFPRYEQYF
TRBD1 TRBJ2-5 TRBV5-6 - TGTGCCAGCAGCTCGGATACAGGGGGACCACAAGAGACCCAGTACTTC CASSSDTGGPQETQYF
- TRBJ2-7 TRBV9 - TGTGCCAGCAGCGAAACCGGGACATTCTCCTACGAGCAGTACTTC CASSETGTFSYEQYF
TRBD2 TRBJ2-7 TRBV30 - TGTGCCTGGAGCGGAAACCCAAGCGGGAGGTTTTCCTACGAGCAGTACTTC CAWSGNPSGRFSYEQYF
TRBD1 TRBJ2-4 TRBV28 - TGTGCCAGCAGTTTTGGGACAGGGGCGATAGTAGCCAAAAACATTCAGTACTTC CASSFGTGAIVAKNIQYF
TRBD2 TRBJ2-2 TRBV7-3 once TGTGCCAGCAGCAGAGGACTAGCGGGAGGGAACACCGGGGAGCTGTTTTTT CASSRGLAGGNTGELFF
TRBD2 TRBJ2-1 TRBV30 - TGTGCCTGGAGTCAAGCCGCGGGGGCCTACAATGAGCAGTTCTTC CAWSQAAGAYNEQFF
- TRBJ2-7 TRBV30 - TGTGCCTGGAGTGTAGGCCAGGGGTTTGGCGAGCAGTACTTC CAWSVGQGFGEQYF
TRBD2 TRBJ2-7 TRBV19 - TGTGCCAGTAGTCCCGGGACTAGCGGGAGAGGACTCTACGAGCAGTACTTC CASSPGTSGRGLYEQYF
TRBD1 TRBJ2-7 TRBV7-3 - TGTGCCAGCAGCTTAACAGGACAGGACTACGAGCAGTACTTC CASSLTGQDYEQYF
- TRBJ2-2 TRBV9 few TGTGCCAGCAGCGTAGGAAAGGGGATAAACACCGGGGAGCTGTTTTTT CASSVGKGINTGELFF
TRBD1 TRBJ2-7 TRBV27 once TGTGCCAGCAGTTTTGGGACAGGGGTCTACGAGCAGTACTTC CASSFGTGVYEQYF
TRBD1 TRBJ2-3 TRBV7-7 - TGTGCCAGCAGATTTGACAGGGGGTCGGGAGATACGCAGTATTTT CASRFDRGSGDTQYF